This T cell receptor (beta chain) is drawn from a study of T cell responses to AZD1222 COVID-19 vaccine. Study overall: Second-dose schedules of about 4 or about 12 weeks were combined.

The CDR3 runs to 15 residues. Trimming cost V 3 bases and J 0 bases, with 12 bases left between them. CDR1 is LNHDA and CDR2 is SQIVND in the germline V gene (reference sequence). This clone came up a few times. As yet, its antigen is unknown. Sequencing used immunoSEQ multiplex PCR; TCRdb keeps in-frame clones, though not all of them. This table holds approximately 92,000 clones, under 90% found once. Study-level findings and limits: Seropositive status at baseline applied to only five to seven AZD1222 recipients.

This chain uses TRBV19 with TRBJ2-7, with a possible D match to TRBD1 (6 bases). Sequenced material: peripheral blood, taken on day 0 of AZD1222 vaccination. The TCR originated in an adult in good health. CDR3 in DNA: TGTGCCAGTAGTATGTCAGGGGCTAGCTCCTACGAGCAGTACTTC. Its protein is CASSMSGASSYEQYF.